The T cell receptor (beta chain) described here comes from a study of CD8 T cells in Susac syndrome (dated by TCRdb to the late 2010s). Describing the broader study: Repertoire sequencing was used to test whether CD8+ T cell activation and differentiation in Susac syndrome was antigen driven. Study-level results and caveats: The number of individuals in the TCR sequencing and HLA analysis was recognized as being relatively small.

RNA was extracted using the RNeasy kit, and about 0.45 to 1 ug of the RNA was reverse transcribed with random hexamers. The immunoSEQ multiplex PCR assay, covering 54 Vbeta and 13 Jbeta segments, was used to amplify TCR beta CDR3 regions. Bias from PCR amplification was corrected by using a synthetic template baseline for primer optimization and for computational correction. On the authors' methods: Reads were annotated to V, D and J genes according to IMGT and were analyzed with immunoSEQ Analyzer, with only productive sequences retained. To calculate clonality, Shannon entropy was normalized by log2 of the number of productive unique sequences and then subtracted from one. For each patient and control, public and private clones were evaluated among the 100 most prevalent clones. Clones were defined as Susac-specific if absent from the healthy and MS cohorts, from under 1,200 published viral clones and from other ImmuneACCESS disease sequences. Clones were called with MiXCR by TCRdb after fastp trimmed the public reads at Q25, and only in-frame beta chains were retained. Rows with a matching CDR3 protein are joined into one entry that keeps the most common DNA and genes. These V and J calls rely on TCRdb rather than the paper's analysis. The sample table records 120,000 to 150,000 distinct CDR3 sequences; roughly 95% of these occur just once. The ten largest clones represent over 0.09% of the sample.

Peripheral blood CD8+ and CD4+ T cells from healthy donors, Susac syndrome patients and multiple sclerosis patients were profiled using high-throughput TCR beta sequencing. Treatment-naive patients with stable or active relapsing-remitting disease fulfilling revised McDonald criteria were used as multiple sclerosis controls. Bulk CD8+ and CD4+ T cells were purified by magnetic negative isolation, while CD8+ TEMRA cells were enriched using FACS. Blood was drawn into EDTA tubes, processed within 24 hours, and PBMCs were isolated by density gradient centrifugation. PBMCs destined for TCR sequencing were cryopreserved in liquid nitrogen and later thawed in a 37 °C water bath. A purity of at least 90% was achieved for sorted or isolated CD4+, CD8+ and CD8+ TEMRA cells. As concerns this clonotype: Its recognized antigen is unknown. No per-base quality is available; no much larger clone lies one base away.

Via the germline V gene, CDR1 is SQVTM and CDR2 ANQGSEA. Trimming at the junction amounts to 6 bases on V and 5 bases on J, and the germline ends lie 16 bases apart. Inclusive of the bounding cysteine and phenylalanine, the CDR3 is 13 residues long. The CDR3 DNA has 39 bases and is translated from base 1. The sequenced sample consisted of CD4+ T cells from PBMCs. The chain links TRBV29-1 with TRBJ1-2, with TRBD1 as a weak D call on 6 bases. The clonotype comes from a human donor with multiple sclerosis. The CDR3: CSVGLGGHYGYTF. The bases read TGCAGCGTCGGACTGGGGGGACATTATGGCTACACCTTC.